The 27 T cell receptor beta chains below come from one sample, sequenced in a study of CD8 T cells in Susac syndrome. Reverse transcription of about 0.5 to 1 ug RNA used random hexamers. A single record per CDR3 protein comes from TCRdb applying MiXCR to the immunoSEQ multiplex PCR reads. The sample consists of 65,000 to 95,000 distinct CDR3 sequences, 94% of them appearing once. The source material was CD8+ T cells from PBMCs. These receptors were obtained from a human donor with Susac syndrome.

The rearrangement joins TRBV11-1 to TRBJ2-7, with 8 bases lining up with TRBD1. V gave up 5 bases and J gave up 0 bases; unmatched junction bases: 24. The germline V gene encodes CDR1 SGHAT and CDR2 FQDESV (reference sequence). This CDR3 has 21 amino acids. Written as DNA, the CDR3 is TGTGCCAGCAGCCGAAGCGACCTTAGAGAGAAGGGGGACAGGCCCTCCTACGAGCAGTACTTC. It translates to CASSRSDLREKGDRPSYEQYF.

The chain carries TRBV6-5 and TRBJ2-3; no reliable D call. Germline loops: CDR1 MNHEY, CDR2 SVGAGI. The CDR3 loop spans 15 amino acids. Trimming removed 0 bases from V and 2 bases from J, with 9 bases in between. In DNA form, the CDR3 reads TGTGCCAGCAGTTACTCGTTACATTACACAGATACGCAGTATTTT. This sequence encodes CASSYSLHYTDTQYF.

The genes are TRBV4-2 and TRBJ2-1, with 10 bases matching TRBD2. This CDR3 comprises 16 residues. V lost 0 bases to trimming and J lost 2 bases; unmatched junction nucleotides: 1. CDR1 LGHNA and CDR2 YNFKEQ come from the germline V gene. The CDR3 loop is CASSQDGTSAYNEQFF. For the CDR3, the DNA is TGTGCCAGCAGCCAAGATGGGACTAGCGCCTACAATGAGCAGTTCTTC.

J is TRBJ2-3 and V is TRBV9; TRBD2 aligns across 11 bases. Germline V lookup: CDR1 SGDLS, CDR2 YYNGEE. V gave up 5 bases and J gave up 3 bases; unmatched junction bases: 11. This CDR3 is 17 amino acids long. The CDR3 DNA reads TGTGCCAGCAGTCTCTTCCTAGCGGGAGGTGAAACAGATACGCAGTATTTT. Residues: CASSLFLAGGETDTQYF.

This chain uses TRBV7-2 with TRBJ2-7; 7 positions match TRBD1. V dropped 3 bases and J dropped 4; count of bases not matched to a gene: 9. This CDR3 is built from 15 residues. From germline, CDR1 is SGHTA and CDR2 FQGNSA. CDR3 bases: TGTGCCAGCAGCTTTGCGACAGGGAGTATTTACGAGCAGTACTTC. Its translation is CASSFATGSIYEQYF.

The genes are TRBV2 and TRBJ1-2; D is possibly TRBD1 (6 bases). The CDR3 is 15 residues long. Germline V lookup: CDR1 SNHLY, CDR2 FYNNEI. V was pared by 0 bases and J by 8 bases, with 16 bases between. In DNA form, the CDR3 reads TGTGCCAGCAGTGAAGCCCTCGTCGGACAGCGGGGCTACACCTTC. It encodes CASSEALVGQRGYTF.

The V call is TRBV29-1, the J call TRBJ1-2, with no clear D. Between the trimmed V and J ends, which lost 0 bases and 7 bases, there was a span of 9 bases. The CDR3 consists of 12 residues. CDR1 is SQVTM and CDR2 is ANQGSEA in the germline V gene. CDR3 amino acids: CSVEDPRAGYTF. Here the CDR3 DNA reads TGCAGCGTTGAAGATCCTCGGGCTGGCTACACCTTC.

V usage is TRBV12-3 or TRBV12-4 and J usage is TRBJ1-2, with a possible D match to TRBD1 (5 bases). The CDR3 contains 17 residues. V lost 8 bases and J lost 4, with 26 bases in between. In DNA form, the CDR3 reads TGTGCCAGCGGACCACGTTTGGTGGGGCTTGAAGGCTATGGCTACACCTTC. This codes for CASGPRLVGLEGYGYTF.

The J gene is TRBJ2-5, the V gene TRBV2; TRBD2 agrees at 13 bases. Per germline, CDR1 SNHLY and CDR2 FYNNEI. V was pared by 6 bases and J by 5 bases, with 0 bases of the junction left unmatched. CDR3 length: 13 amino acids. The CDR3 is CASRGLAGETQYF. CDR3 sequence (DNA): TGTGCCAGCAGGGGACTAGCGGGGGAGACCCAGTACTTC.

The V call is TRBV19, the J call TRBJ2-7, with 7 positions matching TRBD1. The CDR3 has 14 amino acids. V trimming: 6 bases; J trimming: 1 base; junction bases outside the gene matches: 6. The germline gives CDR1 LNHDA, CDR2 SQIVND (reference sequence). In DNA, the CDR3 is TGTGCCAGTAGACCGGGACAGAGATCCTACGAGCAGTACTTC. Residues: CASRPGQRSYEQYF.

The chain couples TRBV20-1 to TRBJ2-1; tentative D call: TRBD2 (6 bases). V was shortened by 2 bases and J by 3 bases, with 14 bases between the two germline ends. Germline V gene sequence: CDR1 DFQATT, CDR2 SNEGSKA (reference sequence). The CDR3 consists of 15 residues. The DNA for the CDR3 is TGCAGTGCTAGAACTCCTAGCGAGATCTACAATGAGCAGTTCTTC. Protein sequence: CSARTPSEIYNEQFF.

The chain joins TRBV30 to TRBJ2-1; no clear D gene. CDR1 GTSNPN and CDR2 SVGIG come from the germline V gene (reference sequence). Trimming removed 0 bases at V and 5 bases at J, with 11 bases between. CDR3 size: 14 residues. CDR3 in DNA: TGTGCCTGGAGTGTCCTCCGGGTCGACAATGAGCAGTTCTTC. Its translation is CAWSVLRVDNEQFF.

The V gene is TRBV5-1, the J gene TRBJ2-6; a possible D gene is TRBD1 (5 bases). From germline, CDR1 is SGHRS and CDR2 YFSETQ. CDR3 size: 19 residues. The V end lost 4 bases, the J end lost 3 bases, and 23 bases lay between the germline ends. The CDR3 nucleotides read TGCGCCAGCAGCCCACAGGAAACCCCACTGCGAGTTGGGGCCAACGTCCTGACTTTC. Translating it yields CASSPQETPLRVGANVLTF. Complete variable domain (other parts from reference TRBV5-1 and TRBJ2-6): KAGVTQTPRYLIKTRGQQVTLSCSPISGHRSVSWYQQTPGQGLQFLFEYFSETQRNKGNFPGRFSGRQFSNSRSEMNVSTLELGDSALYLCASSPQETPLRVGANVLTFGAGSRLTVL.

The chain couples TRBV6-6 to TRBJ2-5; D gene unclear. V was trimmed by 2 bases and J by 5 bases, leaving 6 bases between them. The CDR3 covers 12 residues. Germline assignment: CDR1 MNHNY and CDR2 SVGAGI (reference sequence). DNA of the CDR3: TGTGCCAGCAGTTACCCCCGGGAGACCCAGTACTTC. This translates into CASSYPRETQYF.

The chain uses TRBV7-1 and TRBJ2-5; D not resolved. TRBV7-1 is noted as an ORF with a role that remains uncertain. The CDR3 totals 14 residues. The V gene lost 5 bases and the J gene lost 7 bases, with 17 bases spanning the gap. CDR3 sequence: CASSQQLPEGTQYF. The CDR3, as DNA: TGTGCCAGCAGCCAACAGCTCCCCGAAGGGACCCAGTACTTC.

The chain has TRBV7-9 and TRBJ2-2; no reliable D call. Germline CDR1 is SEHNR and CDR2 is FQNEAQ (reference sequence). The CDR3 totals 14 residues. The V and J ends lost 2 bases and 6 bases respectively, with 10 bases between them. In nucleotides, the CDR3 is TGTGCCAGCAGCTTAAGTCAAGGGCCCGGGGAGCTGTTTTTT. Its translation: CASSLSQGPGELFF.

This chain joins TRBV7-8 and TRBJ2-1; D remains unclear. Germline CDR1 is SGHVS and CDR2 is FQNEAQ. The CDR3 has 17 residues. V was clipped by 6 bases and J by 4 bases, with 22 bases between them. In nucleotides, the CDR3 is TGTGCCAGCAGTCTCGGCGGAACCTATCAGACTTACAATGAGCAGTTCTTC. Translated: CASSLGGTYQTYNEQFF.

V usage is TRBV15 and J usage is TRBJ2-7; D is unclear. CDR3 length equals 15 residues. Germline loops: CDR1 LNHNV, CDR2 YYDKDF (reference sequence). V lost 5 bases and J lost 0, with 14 bases in between. This CDR3 reads CATSGDALTSYEQYF. CDR3 nucleotide sequence: TGTGCCACCAGCGGCGACGCTCTAACCTCCTACGAGCAGTACTTC.

The chain joins TRBV11-2 to TRBJ2-1; 9 nucleotides match TRBD2. The CDR3 length is 16 residues. V dropped 2 bases and J dropped 4; count of bases not matched to a gene: 6. Germline V CDR1 and CDR2: SGHAT, FQNNGV. CDR3 amino acids: CASSLTPTSGYNEQFF. For the CDR3, the DNA is TGTGCCAGCAGCTTAACTCCGACTAGCGGTTACAATGAGCAGTTCTTC.

This chain uses TRBV6-5 with TRBJ2-1, with D perhaps matching TRBD1 (5 bases). This CDR3 comprises 14 residues. The V gene lost 0 bases and the J gene lost 5 bases, with 8 bases spanning the gap. Germline CDR1 MNHEY, CDR2 SVGAGI. CDR3 DNA sequence: TGTGCCAGCAGTTACTCAGGGGAACACAATGAGCAGTTCTTC. Protein product: CASSYSGEHNEQFF.

This sequence joins TRBV14 and TRBJ2-7; D might be TRBD1 (6 bases). The CDR3 has 17 residues. V gave up 2 bases and J gave up 3 bases, with 20 bases separating them. Germline loops: CDR1 SGHDN, CDR2 FVKESK. Written as DNA, the CDR3 is TGTGCCAGCAGCCAATCACAGGGATTTCGTGATGTCTACGAGCAGTACTTC. Protein: CASSQSQGFRDVYEQYF. Drawing the rest from reference TRBV14 and TRBJ2-7, the complete variable domain is EAGVTQFPSHSVIEKGQTVTLRCDPISGHDNLYWYRRVMGKEIKFLLHFVKESKQDESGMPNNRFLAERTGGTYSTLKVQPAELEDSGVYFCASSQSQGFRDVYEQYFGPGTRLTVT.

The chain combines TRBV20-1 with TRBJ1-2, with D maybe TRBD1 (6 bases). The CDR3 loop spans 13 amino acids. V lost 8 bases and J 5 bases, leaving 18 bases between the germline ends. CDR1 DFQATT and CDR2 SNEGSKA come from the germline V gene (reference sequence). In DNA form, the CDR3 reads TGCAGTCCGAGCCCAGGGGCGAGGTATGGCTACACCTTC. Its protein product is CSPSPGARYGYTF.

The chain joins TRBV12-3 or TRBV12-4 to TRBJ1-5, with TRBD1 as a possible D gene (6 bases). The CDR3 is 13 amino acids. V dropped 6 bases and J dropped 5 bases, with 11 bases sitting between them. The CDR3 region has the DNA TGTGCCAGCAGGATGACAGGCGATCAGCCCCAGCATTTT. Protein product: CASRMTGDQPQHF.

The chain joins TRBV10-3 to TRBJ2-1; D might be TRBD2 (6 bases). The CDR3 contains 14 residues. Per the germline V gene, CDR1 is ENHRY and CDR2 is SYGVKD. Trimming took off 3 bases at V and 2 bases at J, with 8 bases between the two ends. The CDR3 protein is CAISDGSPYNEQFF. The CDR3 DNA is TGTGCCATCAGTGACGGGAGCCCCTACAATGAGCAGTTCTTC.

Details on this clonotype: A read error may produce the germline difference seen at one junction end. The chain is built from TRBV29-1 and TRBJ1-2; no firm D call. CDR1 and CDR2 from the germline V gene are SQVTM and ANQGSEA. This CDR3 comprises 12 residues. The CDR3 sequence is CSFCRQPTECAF. DNA for the CDR3: TGCAGCTTCTGTAGGCAGCCTACCGAGTGTGCCTTC.

This chain connects TRBV27 to TRBJ1-5; D is uncertain. Trimming stripped 4 bases from V and 3 bases from J, with 10 bases between. Germline V gene sequence: CDR1 MNHEY, CDR2 SMNVEV (reference sequence). The CDR3 spans 14 residues. The CDR3, as DNA: TGTGCCAGCAGTTCGGGCTTTAACAATCAGCCCCAGCATTTT. It specifies CASSSGFNNQPQHF.

The V and J genes are TRBV29-1 and TRBJ1-4; D gene ambiguous. Looked up from germline, CDR1 is SQVTM and CDR2 is ANQGSEA. V was shortened by 5 bases and J by 0 bases, with 7 bases between the two germline ends. The CDR3 is made up of 13 amino acids. The CDR3 DNA sequence: TGCAGCGTTTTAGAGGCAACTAATGAAAAACTGTTTTTT. This encodes CSVLEATNEKLFF.